A single sample gave rise to the 11 T cell receptor beta chains below, sequenced in a study of CXCR3-negative and CXCR3-positive naive CD8 T cells. Libraries were UMI-labeled 5' RACE TRB cDNA. TCRdb re-called the 5' RACE reads and shows each CDR3 protein once, DNA omitted. The sample has 43,000 or so distinct CDR3 sequences, and its top ten clones hold about 1.4%. The sequenced material came from naive CXCR3- CD8+ T cells from blood. Subset given: CD45RO-CCR7+CD27+CD95- naive CD8+ T cells lacking CXCR3 (TNR3-). The receptors originated from a human donor in good health. Some clones in this sample may be carry-over from other donors' samples.

This sequence joins TRBV7-6 and TRBJ1-1. The CDR3 is 14 amino acids. Germline CDR1 reads SGHVS; CDR2 reads FNYEAQ. CDR3 protein: CASSLRNGNTEAFF.

The chain recombines TRBV24-1 with TRBJ2-1; the TCRdb call, TRBD1, lacks DNA for checking. The germline V gene encodes CDR1 KGHDR and CDR2 SFDVKD. The CDR3 loop spans 16 amino acids. The CDR3 reads CATSDPRGLDNNEQFF.

This chain connects TRBV20-1 to TRBJ2-1; absent DNA, TCRdb's TRBD1 call cannot be checked. The CDR3 runs 16 residues. CDR1 and CDR2 from the germline V gene are DFQATT and SNEGSKA (reference sequence). CDR3 region: CSAPRREAGTLDEQFF.

This chain uses TRBV12-3 or TRBV12-4 with TRBJ2-1; TCRdb indicates TRBD2, and absent DNA this call remains unverified. This CDR3 has 15 amino acids. This CDR3 reads CASTPGGGGYNEQFF.

This chain uses TRBV7-2 with TRBJ1-4; no DNA is available, so the TRBD1 call from TCRdb remains unchecked. The CDR3 is 18 amino acids. CDR1 SGHTA and CDR2 FQGNSA come from the germline V gene. The CDR3 loop is CASSFPAGTGLPNEKLFF.

The J gene is TRBJ1-1, the V gene TRBV9; the TCRdb D gene call, TRBD1, has no DNA to confirm it. The V gene's germline CDR1 is SGDLS and CDR2 YYNGEE. There are 13 residues in the CDR3. The CDR3 reads CASSANTGPQAFF. The variable domain in full, completed from reference TRBV9 and TRBJ1-1, reads DSGVTQTPKHLITATGQRVTLRCSPRSGDLSVYWYQQSLDQGLQFLIQYYNGEERAKGNILERFSAQQFPDLHSELNLSSLELGDSALYFCASSANTGPQAFFGQGTRLTVV.

The J gene is TRBJ2-7, the V gene TRBV7-9; TCRdb reports TRBD1, a call that lacks DNA to check it against. CDR1 is SEHNR, CDR2 FQNEAQ, per germline (reference sequence). The CDR3 has 14 residues. This CDR3 is CASSGRDSNYEQYF.

The V and J genes are TRBV28 and TRBJ1-1. Per germline, CDR1 MDHEN and CDR2 SYDVKM. This CDR3 spans 13 amino acids. The CDR3 protein is CASNRRGNTEAFF.

This chain connects TRBV2 to TRBJ2-7; TCRdb designates TRBD1, a call that cannot be tested without DNA. CDR1 is SNHLY, CDR2 FYNNEI, per germline. The CDR3 runs 14 residues. The CDR3 loop reads CASRPEQGSYEQYF.

The chain joins TRBV20-1 to TRBJ2-1; lacking DNA, the TRBD2 call made by TCRdb goes unchecked. The CDR3 sequence is 15 residues long. Germline V gives CDR1 DFQATT, CDR2 SNEGSKA (reference sequence). CDR3 loop: CSARDEREGLNEQFF.

This chain joins TRBV7-2 and TRBJ2-7; TCRdb selects TRBD1, and the lack of DNA leaves this call unchecked. The germline V gene encodes CDR1 SGHTA and CDR2 FQGNSA. This CDR3 region has 13 residues. CDR3 amino acids: CASRLTGGHEQYF.